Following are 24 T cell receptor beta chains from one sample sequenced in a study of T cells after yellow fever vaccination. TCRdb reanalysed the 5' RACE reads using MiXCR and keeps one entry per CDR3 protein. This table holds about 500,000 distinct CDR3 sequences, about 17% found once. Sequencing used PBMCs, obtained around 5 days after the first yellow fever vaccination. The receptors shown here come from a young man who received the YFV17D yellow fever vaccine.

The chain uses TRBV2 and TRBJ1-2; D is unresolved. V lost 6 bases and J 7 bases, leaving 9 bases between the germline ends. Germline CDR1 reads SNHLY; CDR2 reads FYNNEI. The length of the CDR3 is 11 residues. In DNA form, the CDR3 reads TGTGCCAGCAGCGGGATCGCTGGCTACACCTTC. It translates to CASSGIAGYTF.

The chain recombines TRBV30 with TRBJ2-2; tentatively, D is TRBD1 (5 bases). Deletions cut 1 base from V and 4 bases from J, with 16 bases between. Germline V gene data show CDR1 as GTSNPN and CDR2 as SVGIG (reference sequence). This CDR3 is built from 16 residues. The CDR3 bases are TGTGCCTGGAGTGAACTAAGGGGTAGGCGCACCGGGGAGCTGTTTTTT. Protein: CAWSELRGRRTGELFF.

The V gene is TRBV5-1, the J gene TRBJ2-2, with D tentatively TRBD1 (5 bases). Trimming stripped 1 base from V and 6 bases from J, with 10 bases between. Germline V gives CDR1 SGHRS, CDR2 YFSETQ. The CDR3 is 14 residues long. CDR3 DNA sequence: TGCGCCAGCAGCTTGTACCAGGGCTCCGGGGAGCTGTTTTTT. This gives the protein CASSLYQGSGELFF.

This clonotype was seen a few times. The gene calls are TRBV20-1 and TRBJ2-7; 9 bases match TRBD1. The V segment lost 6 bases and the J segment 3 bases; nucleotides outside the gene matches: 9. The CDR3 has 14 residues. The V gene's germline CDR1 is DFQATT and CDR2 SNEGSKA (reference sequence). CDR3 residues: CSARPETGGYEQYF. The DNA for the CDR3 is TGCAGTGCCCGGCCGGAGACAGGGGGCTACGAGCAGTACTTC.

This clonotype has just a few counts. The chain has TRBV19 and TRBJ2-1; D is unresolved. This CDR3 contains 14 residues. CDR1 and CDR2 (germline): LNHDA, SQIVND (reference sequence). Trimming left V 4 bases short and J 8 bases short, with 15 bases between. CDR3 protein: CASSTSGRRDEQFF. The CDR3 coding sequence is TGTGCCAGTAGTACCTCGGGCAGAAGAGATGAGCAGTTCTTC.

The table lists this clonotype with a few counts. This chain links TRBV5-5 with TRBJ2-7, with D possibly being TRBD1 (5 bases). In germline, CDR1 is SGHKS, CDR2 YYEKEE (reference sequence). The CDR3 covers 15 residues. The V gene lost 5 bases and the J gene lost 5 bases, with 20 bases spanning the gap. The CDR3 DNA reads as TGTGCCAGCAGGCGAACCCAGGGAAGTGGGGACGAGCAGTACTTC. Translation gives CASRRTQGSGDEQYF.

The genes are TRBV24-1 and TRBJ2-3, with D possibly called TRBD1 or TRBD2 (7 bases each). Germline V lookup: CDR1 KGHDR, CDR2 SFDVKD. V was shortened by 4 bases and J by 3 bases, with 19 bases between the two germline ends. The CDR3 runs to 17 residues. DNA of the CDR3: TGTGCCACCAGTGACATAACGACAGGGAGGGGGACAGATACGCAGTATTTT. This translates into CATSDITTGRGTDTQYF.

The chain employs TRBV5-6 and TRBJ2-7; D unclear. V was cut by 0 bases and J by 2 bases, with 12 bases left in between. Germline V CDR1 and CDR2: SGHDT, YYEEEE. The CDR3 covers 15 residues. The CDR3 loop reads CASSLGLFIPYEQYF. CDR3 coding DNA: TGTGCCAGCAGCTTGGGCCTCTTTATTCCCTACGAGCAGTACTTC.

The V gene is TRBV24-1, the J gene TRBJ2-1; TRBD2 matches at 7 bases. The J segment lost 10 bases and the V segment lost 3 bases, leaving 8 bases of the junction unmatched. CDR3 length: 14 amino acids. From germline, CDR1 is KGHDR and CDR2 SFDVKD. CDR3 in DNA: TGTGCCACCAGTGATAATCGGGAGGTTGGGGAGCAGTTCTTC. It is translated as CATSDNREVGEQFF.

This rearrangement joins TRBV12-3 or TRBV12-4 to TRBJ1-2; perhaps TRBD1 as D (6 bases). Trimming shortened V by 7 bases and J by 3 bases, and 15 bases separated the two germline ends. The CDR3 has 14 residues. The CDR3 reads CASTLQGGDYGYTF. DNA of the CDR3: TGTGCCAGCACCCTACAGGGTGGGGACTATGGCTACACCTTC.

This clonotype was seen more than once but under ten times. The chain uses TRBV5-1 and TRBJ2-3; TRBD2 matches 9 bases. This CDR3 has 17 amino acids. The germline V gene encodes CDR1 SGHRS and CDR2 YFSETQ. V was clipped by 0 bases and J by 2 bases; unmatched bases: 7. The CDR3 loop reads CASSLEGRGGSTDTQYF. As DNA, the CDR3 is TGCGCCAGCAGCTTGGAGGGGCGGGGGGGATCCACAGATACGCAGTATTTT.

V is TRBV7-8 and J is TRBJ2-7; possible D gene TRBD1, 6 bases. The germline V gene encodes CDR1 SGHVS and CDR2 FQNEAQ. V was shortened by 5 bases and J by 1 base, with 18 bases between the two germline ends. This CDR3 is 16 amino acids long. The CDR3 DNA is TGTGCCAGCAGCCAAGCCTACCGAGGGGGATCCTACGAGCAGTACGTC. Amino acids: CASSQAYRGGSYEQYV.

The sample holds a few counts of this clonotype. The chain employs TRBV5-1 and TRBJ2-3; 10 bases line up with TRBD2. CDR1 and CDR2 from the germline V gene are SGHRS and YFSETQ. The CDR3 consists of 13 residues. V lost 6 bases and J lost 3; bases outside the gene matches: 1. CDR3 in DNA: TGCGCCAGCACACTAGCGGGGACAGATACGCAGTATTTT. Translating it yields CASTLAGTDTQYF. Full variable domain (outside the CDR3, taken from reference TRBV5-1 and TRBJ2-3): KAGVTQTPRYLIKTRGQQVTLSCSPISGHRSVSWYQQTPGQGLQFLFEYFSETQRNKGNFPGRFSGRQFSNSRSEMNVSTLELGDSALYLCASTLAGTDTQYFGPGTRLTVL.

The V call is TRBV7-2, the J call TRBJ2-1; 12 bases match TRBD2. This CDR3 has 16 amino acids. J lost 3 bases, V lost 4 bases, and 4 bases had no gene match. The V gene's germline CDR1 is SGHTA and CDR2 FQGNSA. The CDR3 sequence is CASSSRLAGVYNEQFF. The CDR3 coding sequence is TGTGCCAGCAGCTCCCGACTAGCGGGGGTCTACAATGAGCAGTTCTTC. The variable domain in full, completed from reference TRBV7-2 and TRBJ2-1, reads GAGVSQSPSNKVTEKGKDVELRCDPISGHTALYWYRQSLGQGLEFLIYFQGNSAPDKSGLPSDRFSAERTGGSVSTLTIQRTQQEDSAVYLCASSSRLAGVYNEQFFGPGTRLTVL.

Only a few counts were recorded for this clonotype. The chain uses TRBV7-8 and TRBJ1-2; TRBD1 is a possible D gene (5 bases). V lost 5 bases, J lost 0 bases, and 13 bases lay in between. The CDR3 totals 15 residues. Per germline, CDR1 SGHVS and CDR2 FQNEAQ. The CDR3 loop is CASSIRDGSNYGYTF. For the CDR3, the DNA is TGTGCCAGCAGCATACGGGACGGCTCTAACTATGGCTACACCTTC. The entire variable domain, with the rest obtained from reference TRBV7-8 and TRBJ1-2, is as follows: GAGVSQSPRYKVAKRGQDVALRCDPISGHVSLFWYQQALGQGPEFLTYFQNEAQLDKSGLPSDRFFAERPEGSVSTLKIQRTQQEDSAVYLCASSIRDGSNYGYTFGSGTRLTVV.

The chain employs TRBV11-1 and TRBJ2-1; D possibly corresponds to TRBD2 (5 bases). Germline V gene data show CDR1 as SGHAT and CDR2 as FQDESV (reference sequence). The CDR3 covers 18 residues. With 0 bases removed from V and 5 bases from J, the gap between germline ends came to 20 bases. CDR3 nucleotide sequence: TGTGCCAGCAGCTTAGCGGTCGGGCTAGCTAGCCGAAACAATGAGCAGTTCTTC. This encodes CASSLAVGLASRNNEQFF.

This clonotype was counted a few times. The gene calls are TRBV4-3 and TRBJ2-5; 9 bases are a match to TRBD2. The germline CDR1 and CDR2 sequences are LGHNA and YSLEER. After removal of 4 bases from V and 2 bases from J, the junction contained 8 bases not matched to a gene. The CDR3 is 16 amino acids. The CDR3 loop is CASSPTSGLMQETQYF. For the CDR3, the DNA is TGCGCCAGCAGCCCGACTAGCGGATTAATGCAAGAGACCCAGTACTTC.

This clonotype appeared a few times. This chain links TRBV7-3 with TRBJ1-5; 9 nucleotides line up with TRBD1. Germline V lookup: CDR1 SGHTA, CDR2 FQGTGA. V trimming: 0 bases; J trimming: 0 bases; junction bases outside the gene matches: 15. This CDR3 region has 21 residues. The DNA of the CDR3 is TGTGCCAGCAGCTTAACGATCCGGGACAGGGAAAATGGCGGTAGCAATCAGCCCCAGCATTTT. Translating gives CASSLTIRDRENGGSNQPQHF.

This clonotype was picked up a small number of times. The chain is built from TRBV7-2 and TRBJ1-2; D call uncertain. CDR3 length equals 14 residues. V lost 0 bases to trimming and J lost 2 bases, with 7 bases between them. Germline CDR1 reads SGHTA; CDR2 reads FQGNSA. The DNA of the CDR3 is TGTGCCAGCAGCTTAGCCTCCCTGAACTATGGCTACACCTTC. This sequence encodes CASSLASLNYGYTF.

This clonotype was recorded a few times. The chain's CDR3 is CASSFNSGGSHQPQHF. CDR3 in DNA: TGTGCCAGCAGCTTTAACAGTGGGGGCTCACATCAGCCCCAGCATTTT. V and J are TRBV7-2 and TRBJ1-5, with a weak D call TRBD1 (6 bases). This CDR3 has 16 amino acids. Trimming pared 3 bases from V and 5 bases from J, leaving 17 bases between. CDR1 and CDR2 from the germline V gene are SGHTA and FQGNSA.

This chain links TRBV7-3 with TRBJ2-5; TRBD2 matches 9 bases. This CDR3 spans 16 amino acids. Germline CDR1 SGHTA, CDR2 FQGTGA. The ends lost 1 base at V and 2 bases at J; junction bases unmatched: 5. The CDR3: CASSLMRTSEQETQYF. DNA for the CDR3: TGTGCCAGCAGCTTAATGAGGACTAGCGAACAAGAGACCCAGTACTTC.

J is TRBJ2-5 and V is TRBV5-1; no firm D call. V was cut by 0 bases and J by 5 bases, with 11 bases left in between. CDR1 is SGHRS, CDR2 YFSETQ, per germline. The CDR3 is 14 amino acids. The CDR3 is CASSLGQVMETQYF. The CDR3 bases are TGCGCCAGCAGCTTGGGTCAGGTGATGGAGACCCAGTACTTC.

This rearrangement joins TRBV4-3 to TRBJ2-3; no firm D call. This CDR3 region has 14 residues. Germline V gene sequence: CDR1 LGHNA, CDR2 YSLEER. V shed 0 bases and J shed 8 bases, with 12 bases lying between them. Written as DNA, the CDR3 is TGCGCCAGCAGCCAAGATTTAGGACCCCGTACGCAGTATTTT. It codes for CASSQDLGPRTQYF.

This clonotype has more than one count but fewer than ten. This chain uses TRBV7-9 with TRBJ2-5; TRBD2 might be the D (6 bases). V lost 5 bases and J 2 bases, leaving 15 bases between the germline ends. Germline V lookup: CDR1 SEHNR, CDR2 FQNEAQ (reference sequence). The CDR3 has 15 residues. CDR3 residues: CASSPVLGGQETQYF. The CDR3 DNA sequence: TGTGCCAGCAGCCCCGTCCTGGGAGGACAAGAGACCCAGTACTTC.